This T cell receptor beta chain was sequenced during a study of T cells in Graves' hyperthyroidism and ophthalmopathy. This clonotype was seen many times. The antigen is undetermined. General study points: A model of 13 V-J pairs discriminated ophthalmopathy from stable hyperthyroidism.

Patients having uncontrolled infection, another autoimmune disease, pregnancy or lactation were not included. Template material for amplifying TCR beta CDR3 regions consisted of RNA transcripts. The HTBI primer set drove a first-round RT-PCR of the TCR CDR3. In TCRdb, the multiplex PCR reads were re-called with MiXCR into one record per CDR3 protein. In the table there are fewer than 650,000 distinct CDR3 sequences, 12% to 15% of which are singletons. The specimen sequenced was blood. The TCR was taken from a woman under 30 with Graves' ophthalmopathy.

The CDR3 here is CSATLTSGLYNEQFF. DNA of the CDR3: TGCAGTGCCACTCTAACTAGCGGACTGTACAATGAGCAGTTCTTC. The chain joins TRBV20-1 to TRBJ2-1, with 8 bases aligning to TRBD2. Germline CDR1 reads DFQATT; CDR2 reads SNEGSKA (reference sequence). The CDR3 is 15 amino acids. V lost 6 bases, J lost 4 bases, and 11 bases stayed unmatched.